This TCR beta chain stems from a study of human T cells and chemical hapten exposure. Study background: Variability of per-sample TCR yields stemmed mainly from small differences in pooled library volume. Study results and caveats: No shift was seen in TCRs above 1 in 1000 frequency with DPC sensitization.

This clonotype was recorded many times. Its cognate antigen is unknown. Attachment of unique molecular identifiers to individual cDNA molecules was performed in the library. Methods used by the authors: Samples had a median of about 96,000 TCRs, ranging roughly 20,000 to 750,000. Each CDR3 protein is one row after TCRdb ran MiXCR on the RACE reads. TCRdb's processing, not the authors', yielded these V and J calls. The table includes tens of thousands of distinct CDR3 sequences, 3.5% to 4.5% detected once. Trimming took 0 bases from V and 8 from J, leaving 8 bases between them. The CDR3 runs 14 residues. The time point here: healthy volunteer bleed at 2 weeks. It was from unfractionated whole blood that total RNA was extracted.

This sequence joins TRBV12-3 or TRBV12-4 and TRBJ1-6; D is possibly TRBD1 (6 bases). The receptor was isolated from a female donor in good health. Some clones in this sample may be carry-over from other donors' samples. Sequencing input: whole blood. CDR3 sequence reads: CASSLAGGDSPLHF. The CDR3 coding sequence is TGTGCCAGCAGTTTAGCCGGGGGCGATTCACCCCTCCACTTT.